The text below deals with one T cell receptor (beta chain). Its antigen is unidentified. In the original processing: The study built a papillary thyroid cancer distant-metastasis classifier from CDR3 differences across clinicopathological groups. TCRdb ran MiXCR on the PCR reads. The V and J calls come from TCRdb's annotation, not from the publication. The sample contains about 12,000 clones, around 20% of which appear only once. This record comes from a study of metastatic and nonmetastatic thyroid tumors. The wider study: Patients with malignant and benign thyroid disease provided blood and tumor or nodule tissue, whose repertoires were compared. Broader study findings: As reported, TCR beta diversity in blood and tumor was significantly higher in malignant thyroid tumors than in benign nodules.

Before thyroid surgery, none of the patients had received any treatment. The CDR3 is made up of 15 amino acids. V trimming: 5 bases; J trimming: 9 bases; junction bases outside the gene matches: 12. CDR1 is DFQATT and CDR2 is SNEGSKA in the germline V gene (reference sequence). V gene TRBV20-1 combines with J gene TRBJ2-1; 11 nucleotides line up with TRBD2. This clonotype was sampled from a female donor with papillary thyroid cancer or a benign thyroid nodule (not recorded which). Some clones in this sample may be carry-over from other donors' samples. Sequenced: adjacent normal tissue. The CDR3 DNA reads TGCAGTGCTTACGATCCGCTAGCGGGAGGAGGTGAGCAGTTCTTC. This encodes CSAYDPLAGGGEQFF.